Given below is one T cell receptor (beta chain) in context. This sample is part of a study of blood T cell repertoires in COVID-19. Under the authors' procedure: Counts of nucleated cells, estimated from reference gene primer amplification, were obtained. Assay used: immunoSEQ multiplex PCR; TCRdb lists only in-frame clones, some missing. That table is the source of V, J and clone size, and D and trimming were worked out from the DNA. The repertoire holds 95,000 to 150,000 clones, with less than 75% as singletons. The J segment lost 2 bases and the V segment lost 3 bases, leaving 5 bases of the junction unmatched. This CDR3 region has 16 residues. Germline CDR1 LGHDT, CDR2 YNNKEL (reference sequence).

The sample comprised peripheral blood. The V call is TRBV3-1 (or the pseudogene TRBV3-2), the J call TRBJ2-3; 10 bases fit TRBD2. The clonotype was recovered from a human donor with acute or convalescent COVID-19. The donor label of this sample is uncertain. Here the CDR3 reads CASSQLAGANTDTQYF. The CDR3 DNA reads TGTGCCAGCAGCCAGCTAGCGGGGGCCAACACAGATACGCAGTATTTT.